The 2 T cell receptor beta chains listed next were all sequenced from one sample in a study of cytomegalovirus exposure and HLA in healthy donors. The study ran its PCR with 60 Vbeta and 13 Jbeta primers. Using immunoSEQ multiplex PCR, the repertoire was profiled, and TCRdb retains in-frame clones only, with some absent. The sample holds 140,000 to 150,000 clones, 65% to 85% seen once. Sequencing was done on a sample of PBMCs. Receptor source: a young man in good health and CMV-seronegative.

The chain recombines TRBV5-1 with TRBJ2-3; TRBD2 agrees at 10 bases. Germline V gives CDR1 SGHRS, CDR2 YFSETQ. The CDR3 has 17 residues. J was trimmed by 0 bases and V by 5 bases; bases with no gene match: 9. The CDR3 is CASSSSSGGSSTDTQYF. The DNA for the CDR3 is TGCGCCAGCAGTTCTTCTAGCGGGGGCTCTAGCACAGATACGCAGTATTTT.

The chain couples TRBV6-5 to TRBJ1-1; D is unclear. V lost 0 bases and J 5 bases, leaving 13 bases between the germline ends. This CDR3 has 15 residues. Germline V gene sequence: CDR1 MNHEY, CDR2 SVGAGI. The CDR3, as DNA: TGTGCCAGCAGTTACTCGAGTACGGGAAGAACTGAAGCTTTCTTT. Amino acids: CASSYSSTGRTEAFF.